This T cell receptor beta chain emerged from a study of cytomegalovirus exposure and HLA in healthy donors (dated by TCRdb to the late 2010s). Study-level background: According to a later analysis, one platform produced both the roughly 110 validation repertoires and the roughly 640 repertoires of the first cohort. High-throughput TCR immunosequencing, statistical association of individual TCRs with disease status, and machine learning were combined to predict cytomegalovirus infection status. In addition to the first cohort of about 650 subjects, a separate validation cohort of approximately 110 different subjects was used. The aim of the study was to test whether cataloging public T cell receptors could identify signatures of past pathogen exposure.

About this clone: Its target antigen remains unknown. Base qualities are missing; no much larger clone stands one base away.

Trimming removed 6 bases from V and 6 bases from J, leaving 29 bases between the germline ends. The CDR3 spans 19 residues, from the cysteine through the phenylalanine. CDR3 DNA is the only sequence kept; it has 57 bases, read in frame from the first base. For CDR1 and CDR2, the germline V gene (reference sequence) lists LNHDA and SQIVND. Libraries came from the immunoSEQ multiplex PCR assay. On the study's bioinformatics: A statistical classification framework was built for diagnosing cytomegalovirus status from the catalog of TCR beta chain sequences. The clones in this table, taken by TCRdb from immuneACCESS, are in-frame only. Not every clone is retained; where verified, under half of the shortfall comes from an unresolved V gene, and the cause of the rest is unknown. V, J and clone size derive from that table, while D and trimming were established from the DNA sequence. The sample data list roughly 150,000 clones, and around 80% of these were observed just once. The ten top clones hold roughly 27% of the sample.

The donors belonged to the validation cohort of 120 subjects, which was separate from the roughly 680-subject first cohort. The paper as a whole reports these results and caveats: Subsequent analysis determined that TCRs grouped into clusters in the first cohort also showed a tendency toward co-occurrence across the 120 validation repertoires, and about 94% of cluster scores exceeded 0. The classifier was reported to diagnose cytomegalovirus status with high specificity and sensitivity in both the original and validation cohorts. The authors suggested that the approach could potentially be extended to other disease states and immunological phenotypes. In vitro tests confirmed that a few of the cytomegalovirus-associated TCR beta chains recognize cytomegalovirus antigens. Most TCR sequences were observed very rarely across donors, whereas some public TCRs were present in many individuals. The study listed 170 or so TCR beta chains as associated with cytomegalovirus. A later analysis had no HLA typing for the validation cohort, so co-occurrence there was scored across all 110 or so repertoires.

Sequenced sample: PBMCs. The sequence derives from a man aged 30 to 45 in good health and CMV-seropositive. The sequence joins TRBV19 to TRBJ2-2; TRBD1 could be the D gene, as 7 bases match. CDR3 region: CASRLQGTPGLSRAGELFF. DNA sequence: TGTGCCAGTAGACTACAGGGGACCCCGGGACTGTCTAGAGCCGGGGAGCTGTTTTTT.